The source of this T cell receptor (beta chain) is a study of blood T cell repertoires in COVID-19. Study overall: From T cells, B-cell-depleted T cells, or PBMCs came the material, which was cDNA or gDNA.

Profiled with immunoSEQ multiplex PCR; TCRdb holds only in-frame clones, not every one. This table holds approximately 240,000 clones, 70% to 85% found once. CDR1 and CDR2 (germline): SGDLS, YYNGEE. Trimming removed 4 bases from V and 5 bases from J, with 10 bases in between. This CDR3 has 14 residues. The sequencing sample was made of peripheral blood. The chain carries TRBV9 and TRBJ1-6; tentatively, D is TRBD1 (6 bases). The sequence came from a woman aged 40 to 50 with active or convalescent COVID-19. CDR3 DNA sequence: TGTGCCAGCAGCTCACGGACAGATAATTCACCCCTCCACTTT. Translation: CASSSRTDNSPLHF.